This T cell receptor (beta chain) was recorded in a study of T cell repertoires in cytomegalovirus infection. A single record per CDR3 protein comes from TCRdb applying MiXCR to the reads. The top ten clones hold 10% to 13% of a sample with almost 500,000 distinct CDR3 sequences, about 11% of them seen once. The germline V gene has CDR1 ENHRY and CDR2 SYGVKD. This CDR3 contains 13 residues. The V gene end was trimmed by 6 bases and the J gene end by 2 bases; junction bases not matched to a gene: 2. The chain uses TRBV10-3 and TRBJ2-7, with TRBD1 identical over 9 bases. The sample was PBMCs. This receptor was taken from a human donor in good health (CMV status not recorded). Some clones in this sample may be carry-over from other donors' samples. The CDR3 spells CAIRGTGTYEQYF. For the CDR3, the DNA is TGTGCCATCAGGGGGACAGGGACCTACGAGCAGTACTTC.